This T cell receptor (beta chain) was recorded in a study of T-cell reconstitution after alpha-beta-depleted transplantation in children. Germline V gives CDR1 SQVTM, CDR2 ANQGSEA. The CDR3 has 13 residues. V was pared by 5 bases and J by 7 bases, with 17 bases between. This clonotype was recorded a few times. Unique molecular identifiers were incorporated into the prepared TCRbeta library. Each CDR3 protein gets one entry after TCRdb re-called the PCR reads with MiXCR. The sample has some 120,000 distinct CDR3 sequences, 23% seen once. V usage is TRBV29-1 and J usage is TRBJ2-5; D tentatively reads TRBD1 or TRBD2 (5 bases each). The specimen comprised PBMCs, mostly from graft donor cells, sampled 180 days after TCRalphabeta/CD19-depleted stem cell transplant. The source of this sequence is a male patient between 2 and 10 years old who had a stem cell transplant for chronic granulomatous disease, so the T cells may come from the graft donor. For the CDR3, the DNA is TGCAGCGTTAACCGGGACCCTGGTGGGACCCAGTACTTC. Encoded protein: CSVNRDPGGTQYF.